These T cell receptor beta chains were read from a single sample in a study of T cells in Graves' hyperthyroidism and ophthalmopathy. TCRdb re-analysed the multiplex PCR reads in MiXCR, keeping a single row per CDR3 protein. In the table there are over 250,000 distinct CDR3 sequences, 25% to 30% of which are singletons. The sample comprised blood. These receptor sequences come from a man between 35 and 55 years old with Graves' hyperthyroidism that later progressed to Graves' ophthalmopathy. Each CDR3 is given with its conserved first and last residue. A D gene is named only where the DNA matches it firmly.

d_call j_call cdr3_length v_call cdr3_aa
. TRBJ1-2 15 TRBV29-1 CSGDAIDRPYDGYTF
. TRBJ1-1 14 TRBV5-1 CASSIGQPNTEAFF
. TRBJ1-1 14 TRBV2 CASSRSTKELEAFF
. TRBJ1-1 10 TRBV2 CASGQGWAFF
. TRBJ1-2 14 TRBV6-5 CASSYLRDRYGYTF
TRBD1 TRBJ1-1 13 TRBV12-3/TRBV12-4 CASRGQLNTEAFF
. TRBJ1-1 14 TRBV6-5 CASSYSTVNTEAFF
. TRBJ1-2 13 TRBV25-1 CASSETWNYGYTF
. TRBJ1-3 12 TRBV9 CASSDSGNTIYF
. TRBJ2-7 16 TRBV18 CASSGGQTGISYEQYF
. TRBJ2-2 16 TRBV15 CATSPEPGTNTGELFF
TRBD1 TRBJ2-7 15 TRBV7-9 CASSARQGLTYEQYF
. TRBJ2-5 16 TRBV7-6 CASSTDGGPLQETQYF
TRBD1 TRBJ1-5 15 TRBV20-1 CSARDDRVGNQPQHF
. TRBJ2-6 17 TRBV5-1 CASSLKWGSSGANVLTF
. TRBJ2-7 14 TRBV7-9 CASSLAGPSYEQYF
. TRBJ1-5 16 TRBV6-2/TRBV6-3 CASSWSIDSLDQPQHF
TRBD1 TRBJ2-7 15 TRBV20-1 CSARDRTGRTYEQYF
. TRBJ1-1 13 TRBV2 CASSEGRVTEAFF
TRBD1 TRBJ2-7 16 TRBV6-5 CASSYSGTGYGYEQYF
. TRBJ1-1 15 TRBV27 CASSPQERKNTEAFF
. TRBJ2-3 15 TRBV5-1 CASSRADISTDTQYF
TRBD1 TRBJ1-2 15 TRBV11-2 CASSPQTGALSGYTF
. TRBJ2-2 13 TRBV2 CASNHESTGELFF
. TRBJ2-5 16 TRBV6-5 CASSYSGDSVEETQYF
. TRBJ2-7 16 TRBV5-1 CASSPATGTPDGEQYF
. TRBJ1-2 15 TRBV7-8 CASSPRWPDGDGYTF
. TRBJ2-7 15 TRBV18 CASSLTTRILYEQYF